What follows are 7 T cell receptor beta chains derived from one specimen sequenced in a study of blood T cell repertoires in COVID-19. Libraries were prepared by immunoSEQ multiplex PCR; TCRdb keeps only in-frame clonotypes and omits some of them. The table has a few hundred thousand clones, about 88% seen once. Sequencing was done on a sample of PBMCs or T cells enriched from blood (not recorded which). The source of these receptors is a woman aged 45-65 years who had recovered from COVID-19.

The gene calls are TRBV2 and TRBJ2-7; possible D gene TRBD2, 6 bases. Germline CDR1 is SNHLY and CDR2 is FYNNEI. V lost 4 bases and J 3 bases, leaving 10 bases between the germline ends. The CDR3 is made up of 13 amino acids. The CDR3 bases are TGTGCCAGCAGTGGAACTAGCTACTACGAGCAGTACTTC. Its translation is CASSGTSYYEQYF. The variable domain in full, with the rest retrieved from reference TRBV2 and TRBJ2-7, is EPEVTQTPSHQVTQMGQEVILRCVPISNHLYFYWYRQILGQKVEFLVSFYNNEISEKSEIFDDQFSVERPDGSNFTLKIRSTKLEDSAMYFCASSGTSYYEQYFGPGTRLTVT.

This chain joins TRBV10-3 and TRBJ2-7, with TRBD1 matching 7 bases. The CDR3 is 13 residues long. Looked up from germline, CDR1 is ENHRY and CDR2 is SYGVKD. V trimming: 6 bases; J trimming: 5 bases; junction bases outside the gene matches: 7. The CDR3 protein is CAIRRQGKDEQYF. The CDR3 DNA sequence: TGTGCCATCAGACGACAGGGTAAGGACGAGCAGTACTTC.

The rearrangement joins TRBV28 to TRBJ1-1; D not resolved. Germline V gene lookup returns CDR1 MDHEN and CDR2 SYDVKM. V lost 7 bases and J lost 3, with 9 bases in between. The CDR3 is made up of 12 amino acids. The CDR3 DNA sequence: TGTGCCAGCACTCATTCGGACACTGAAGCTTTCTTT. Translated: CASTHSDTEAFF.

DNA for the CDR3: TGTGCCAGCAGTTCCCAGATACCCCAAGAGACCCAGTACTTC. Its translation: CASSSQIPQETQYF. The rearrangement joins TRBV27 to TRBJ2-5; no definite D call. The CDR3 is 14 residues long. In germline, CDR1 is MNHEY, CDR2 SMNVEV (reference sequence). The V end was cut by 4 bases, the J end by 1 base, with 10 bases between.

The rearrangement joins TRBV30 to TRBJ1-2, with 9 bases aligning to TRBD1. Losses at the gene ends were 4 bases for V and 7 bases for J; bases not matched to a gene: 7. Germline V gives CDR1 GTSNPN, CDR2 SVGIG (reference sequence). The CDR3 consists of 13 residues. DNA for the CDR3: TGTGCCTGGATGAGGACAGGGGAGGGTGGCTACACCTTC. As protein: CAWMRTGEGGYTF.

V usage is TRBV18 and J usage is TRBJ2-1, with 10 bases lining up with TRBD2. CDR3 length: 13 amino acids. In germline, CDR1 is KGHSH, CDR2 LQKENI. The V and J ends lost 8 bases and 6 bases, in that order; junction bases with no gene match: 4. The CDR3 sequence is CASAGLALNEQFF. CDR3 bases: TGTGCCAGCGCGGGACTAGCGCTCAATGAGCAGTTCTTC.

The chain joins TRBV7-4 to TRBJ1-4, with 12 bases matching TRBD1. The CDR3 contains 15 residues. J lost 6 bases, V lost 5 bases, and 4 bases had no gene match. Germline values: CDR1 SGHVT, CDR2 SQSDAQ. CDR3 loop: CASSQGQGADEKLFF. In DNA, the CDR3 is TGTGCCAGCAGCCAGGGACAGGGGGCTGATGAAAAACTGTTTTTT.